This entry lists 2 T cell receptor beta chains sequenced from one sample in a study of blood T cell repertoires in COVID-19. Here immunoSEQ multiplex PCR was the method, and the copy in TCRdb shows in-frame clones only, minus some. The repertoire holds around 300,000 clones, 80% to 90% seen once, with 9.5% to 11% in the top ten. The sequenced sample consisted of peripheral blood. Source of these receptors: a woman in her seventies with acute or convalescent COVID-19.

V usage is TRBV6-1 and J usage is TRBJ2-5; 7 bases match TRBD2. V gave up 2 bases and J gave up 2 bases; unmatched junction bases: 5. The CDR3 spans 15 residues. The germline gives CDR1 MNHNS, CDR2 SASEGT. The CDR3, as DNA: TGTGCCAGCAGTGAAATGGGGGGGTTTCAAGAGACCCAGTACTTC. Translating it yields CASSEMGGFQETQYF.

V gene TRBV2 combines with J gene TRBJ1-5; possibly TRBD1 for D (5 bases). This CDR3 comprises 12 residues. Germline V gives CDR1 SNHLY, CDR2 FYNNEI. Trimming removed 3 bases at V and 10 bases at J, with 10 bases between. CDR3 in DNA: TGTGCCAGCAGTGAGGGGGGTGGCCCCCAGCATTTT. Its protein product is CASSEGGGPQHF.